A single sample gave rise to the 22 T cell receptor beta chains below, sequenced in a study of shared clonotypes between healthy human individuals. Produced via immunoSEQ multiplex PCR; TCRdb's table is partial and in-frame only. The profile shows approximately 740,000 clones, more than 85% of them singletons. Naive CD8 cells were CD45RO-negative, positively selected for CCR7, excluding terminally differentiated effector memory CD45RA+ cells. The sequenced material came from naive CD8+ T cells sorted from blood. These receptors were collected from a man between 25 and 39 years old in good health.

This chain joins TRBV7-9 and TRBJ2-5; D is unresolved. Germline lookup yields CDR1 SEHNR and CDR2 FQNEAQ (reference sequence). CDR3 length: 15 amino acids. Deletions cut 5 bases from V and 1 base from J, with 14 bases between. The CDR3 bases are TGTGCCAGCAGCCTACAAAGGGTAGTCCAAGAGACCCAGTACTTC. Translating gives CASSLQRVVQETQYF.

This clone was seen just once. The chain couples TRBV4-1 to TRBJ2-7, with 9 bases that match TRBD2. CDR1 is MGHRA and CDR2 is YSYEKL in the germline V gene. V was clipped by 1 base and J by 5 bases; unmatched bases: 6. The CDR3 is made up of 15 amino acids. The CDR3 spells CASSQAGREGDEQYF. CDR3 coding DNA: TGCGCCAGCAGCCAAGCCGGGCGGGAGGGTGACGAGCAGTACTTC.

The chain carries TRBV10-1 and TRBJ2-7, with a possible D match to TRBD2 (6 bases). Germline CDR1 WNHNN, CDR2 SYGVQD (reference sequence). V dropped 9 bases and J dropped 3 bases, with 18 bases sitting between them. The CDR3 has 14 amino acids. The CDR3 region has the DNA TGCGCCAGAGTCGTCGGGGCTAGCGACTACGAGCAGTACTTC. As protein: CARVVGASDYEQYF.

The chain carries TRBV25-1 and TRBJ2-3; 9 bases fit TRBD1. Germline-derived CDR1 and CDR2 are MGHDK and SYGVNS. The CDR3 runs to 17 residues. Trimming cost V 7 bases and J 2 bases; bases outside gene matches: 13. CDR3 region: CASKCPKGDRVTDTQYF. CDR3 nucleotide sequence: TGTGCCAGCAAGTGCCCCAAGGGGGACAGGGTCACAGATACGCAGTATTTT.

This clone was seen just once. The chain combines TRBV7-9 with TRBJ2-7; the D call may be TRBD1 or TRBD2 (6 bases each). The CDR3 covers 19 residues. The ends were cut back, 1 base at V and 2 bases at J, with 24 bases in the middle. Germline CDR1 and CDR2: SEHNR and FQNEAQ (reference sequence). Here the CDR3 DNA reads TGTGCCAGCAGCTTAGGAGGGGCACAGGGAGGAACCTATACCTACGAGCAGTACTTC. It specifies CASSLGGAQGGTYTYEQYF.

The chain is built from TRBV29-1 and TRBJ1-4; possibly TRBD1 for D (5 bases). Trimming pared 6 bases from V and 11 bases from J, leaving 16 bases between. Germline CDR1 is SQVTM and CDR2 is ANQGSEA. The CDR3 totals 12 residues. The CDR3 loop reads CSVGGSLGKLFF. In nucleotides, the CDR3 is TGCAGCGTCGGGGGGAGTTTGGGTAAACTGTTTTTT.

The chain couples TRBV27 to TRBJ2-5, with 7 nucleotides matching TRBD1. The CDR3 has 15 residues. Germline V lookup: CDR1 MNHEY, CDR2 SMNVEV (reference sequence). The V and J ends lost 4 bases and 6 bases, in that order; junction bases with no gene match: 11. CDR3 DNA: TGTGCCAGCAGTTACACCCGACAGGGTAGGCAGACCCAGTACTTC. The encoded protein is CASSYTRQGRQTQYF.

The CDR3 loop is CASSLGITTDEEQYF. The CDR3 nucleotides read TGTGCCAGCAGCTTAGGTATAACTACGGACGAAGAGCAGTACTTC. The chain has TRBV7-9 and TRBJ2-7; D not certain. Germline V gene lookup returns CDR1 SEHNR and CDR2 FQNEAQ (reference sequence). There are 15 residues in the CDR3. Trimming shortened V by 1 base and J by 7 bases, and 17 bases separated the two germline ends.

This chain connects TRBV28 to TRBJ2-5, with D tentatively TRBD2 (6 bases). V lost 3 bases to trimming and J lost 1 base, with 12 bases between them. The CDR3 sequence is 15 residues long. Germline CDR1 is MDHEN and CDR2 is SYDVKM. CDR3 DNA: TGTGCCAGCAGTTTGCCTTGGGACTCCCAAGAGACCCAGTACTTC. Amino acids: CASSLPWDSQETQYF.

This chain joins TRBV9 and TRBJ2-7; 10 bases fit TRBD2. CDR3 length equals 16 residues. Looked up from germline, CDR1 is SGDLS and CDR2 is YYNGEE. V trimming: 0 bases; J trimming: 7 bases; junction bases outside the gene matches: 10. The DNA of the CDR3 is TGTGCCAGCAGCGTAGACGTTGGCGGGACTAGCGCGGAGCAGTACTTC. This encodes CASSVDVGGTSAEQYF.

The genes are TRBV28 and TRBJ2-7; 10 bases line up with TRBD2. CDR3 length equals 19 residues. Unmatched junction bases numbered 21, after V lost 5 bases and J lost 5 bases. Per germline, CDR1 MDHEN and CDR2 SYDVKM. This CDR3 reads CASSTPGTSATPYNHEQYF. CDR3 bases: TGTGCCAGCAGTACGCCCGGGACTAGCGCTACCCCCTACAACCACGAGCAGTACTTC.

The chain combines TRBV28 with TRBJ2-7; possible D gene TRBD2, 6 bases. Trimming shortened V by 2 bases and J by 2 bases, and 10 bases separated the two germline ends. From germline, CDR1 is MDHEN and CDR2 SYDVKM. CDR3 length: 14 residues. The CDR3 DNA follows: TGTGCCAGCAGTTTAGCGGGGACCACCTACGAGCAGTACTTC. Its protein product is CASSLAGTTYEQYF. The whole variable domain, remainder taken from reference TRBV28 and TRBJ2-7, is DVKVTQSSRYLVKRTGEKVFLECVQDMDHENMFWYRQDPGLGLRLIYFSYDVKMKEKGDIPEGYSVSREKKERFSLILESASTNQTSMYLCASSLAGTTYEQYFGPGTRLTVT.

The V call is TRBV30, the J call TRBJ2-2; 12 bases are a match to TRBD2. The CDR3 totals 17 residues. The ends lost 1 base at V and 4 bases at J; junction bases unmatched: 7. Germline V gives CDR1 GTSNPN, CDR2 SVGIG (reference sequence). This chain's CDR3 is CAWSGLAGDRVTGELFF. The DNA of the CDR3 is TGTGCCTGGAGTGGACTAGCGGGAGATCGTGTCACCGGGGAGCTGTTTTTT.

V and J are TRBV10-3 and TRBJ1-2, with TRBD1 as a possible D gene (6 bases). This CDR3 has 14 amino acids. Germline V gene sequence: CDR1 ENHRY, CDR2 SYGVKD. Trimming removed 0 bases at V and 7 bases at J, with 12 bases between. The CDR3 nucleotides are TGTGCCATCAGTGAGTCCGGGACACGCCTTGGCTACACCTTC. Translation: CAISESGTRLGYTF.

The chain couples TRBV9 to TRBJ1-2; no clear D gene. The CDR3 contains 11 residues. CDR1 and CDR2 (germline): SGDLS, YYNGEE. The germline V and J ends were trimmed by 5 bases and 6 bases, with 8 bases remaining between them. CDR3 loop: CASRGGNGYTF. Here the CDR3 DNA reads TGTGCCAGCAGAGGTGGGAATGGCTACACCTTC.

The chain has TRBV28 and TRBJ2-7; D may be TRBD1 or TRBD2 (5 bases each). The CDR3 extends over 16 amino acids. CDR1 is MDHEN and CDR2 is SYDVKM in the germline V gene. Trimming shortened V by 7 bases and J by 5 bases, and 24 bases separated the two germline ends. The CDR3 DNA reads as TGTGCCAGCAACCCTCAGGGTGCTGGACTTCGGGACGAGCAGTACTTC. It codes for CASNPQGAGLRDEQYF.

This chain connects TRBV29-1 to TRBJ2-7; D is possibly TRBD2 (6 bases). This CDR3 comprises 12 residues. Germline V lookup: CDR1 SQVTM, CDR2 ANQGSEA. Between the trimmed V and J ends, which lost 2 bases and 7 bases, there was a span of 12 bases. The CDR3 region is CSVEPGAGEQYF. The CDR3 DNA sequence: TGCAGCGTTGAACCTGGGGCGGGGGAGCAGTACTTC.

The CDR3 here is CASSALGTDTQYF. CDR3 DNA: TGTGCCAGTAGTGCCCTTGGGACAGATACGCAGTATTTT. The chain has TRBV19 and TRBJ2-3; no definite D call. Germline CDR1 LNHDA, CDR2 SQIVND (reference sequence). The CDR3 has 13 residues. V lost 5 bases and J 3 bases, leaving 9 bases between the germline ends.

This rearrangement joins TRBV4-3 to TRBJ1-1; a weak D match, TRBD1 (6 bases). This CDR3 is built from 13 residues. Trimming pared 4 bases from V and 7 bases from J, leaving 13 bases between. Per the germline V gene, CDR1 is LGHNA and CDR2 is YSLEER. The CDR3 DNA sequence: TGCGCCAGCAGCCCCACAGGGATGGGTGAAGCTTTCTTT. Its protein is CASSPTGMGEAFF.

This clone showed up just once. The V call is TRBV2, the J call TRBJ2-7; possibly TRBD1 or TRBD2 for D (5 bases each). CDR3 length equals 15 residues. V was clipped by 6 bases and J by 4 bases, with 19 bases between them. In germline, CDR1 is SNHLY, CDR2 FYNNEI. This CDR3 reads CASRTLAGRPYEQYF. The CDR3 nucleotides read TGTGCCAGCAGGACATTGGCAGGGAGACCATACGAGCAGTACTTC.

The rearrangement uses TRBV5-6 and TRBJ1-1; 10 nucleotides line up with TRBD1. V trimming: 2 bases; J trimming: 0 bases; junction bases outside the gene matches: 7. Germline values: CDR1 SGHDT, CDR2 YYEEEE. This CDR3 is 17 amino acids long. Here the CDR3 reads CASSLGQGVYLNTEAFF. CDR3 nucleotide sequence: TGTGCCAGCAGCTTAGGACAGGGGGTTTATCTGAACACTGAAGCTTTCTTT. Complete variable domain (other parts from reference TRBV5-6 and TRBJ1-1): DAGVTQSPTHLIKTRGQQVTLRCSPKSGHDTVSWYQQALGQGPQFIFQYYEEEERQRGNFPDRFSGHQFPNYSSELNVNALLLGDSALYLCASSLGQGVYLNTEAFFGQGTRLTVV.

The chain couples TRBV15 to TRBJ1-5; D may be TRBD1 (5 bases). Germline assignment: CDR1 LNHNV and CDR2 YYDKDF (reference sequence). V lost 0 bases, J lost 1 base, and 7 bases lay in between. The CDR3 is 15 residues long. The CDR3 loop reads CATSRDGASNQPQHF. The CDR3 DNA reads as TGTGCCACCAGCAGAGATGGGGCGAGCAATCAGCCCCAGCATTTT.